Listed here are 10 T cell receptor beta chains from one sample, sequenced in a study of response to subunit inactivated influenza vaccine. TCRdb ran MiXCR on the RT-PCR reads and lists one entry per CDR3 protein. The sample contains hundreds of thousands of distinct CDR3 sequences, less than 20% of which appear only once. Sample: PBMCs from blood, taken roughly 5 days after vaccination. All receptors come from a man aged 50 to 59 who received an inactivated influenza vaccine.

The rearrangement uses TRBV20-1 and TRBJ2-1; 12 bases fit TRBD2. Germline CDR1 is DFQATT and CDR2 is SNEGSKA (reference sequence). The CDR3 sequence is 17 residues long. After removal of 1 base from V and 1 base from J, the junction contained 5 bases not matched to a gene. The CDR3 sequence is CSARGTSGIVSYNEQFF. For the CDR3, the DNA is TGCAGTGCTAGAGGGACTAGCGGGATCGTGTCCTACAATGAGCAGTTCTTC.

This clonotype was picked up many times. In DNA, the CDR3 is TGTGCCAGCAGCCGAAGGGGGACAGATACGCAGTATTTT. It translates to CASSRRGTDTQYF. The gene calls are TRBV5-6 and TRBJ2-3, with D possibly TRBD1 on 6 matching bases. Germline V gene data show CDR1 as SGHDT and CDR2 as YYEEEE. CDR3 length equals 13 residues. The V and J ends lost 4 bases and 3 bases respectively, with 9 bases between them.

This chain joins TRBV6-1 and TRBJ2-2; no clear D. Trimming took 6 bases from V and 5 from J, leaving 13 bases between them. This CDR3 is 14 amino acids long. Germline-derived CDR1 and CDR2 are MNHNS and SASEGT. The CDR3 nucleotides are TGTGCCAGCAGGGTTTCCCCCAGGACCGGGGAGCTGTTTTTT. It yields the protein CASRVSPRTGELFF.

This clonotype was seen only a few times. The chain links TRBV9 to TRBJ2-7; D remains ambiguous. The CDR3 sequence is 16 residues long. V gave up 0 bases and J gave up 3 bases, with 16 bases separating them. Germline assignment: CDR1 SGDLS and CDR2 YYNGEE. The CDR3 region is CASSVGAGGVYYEQYF. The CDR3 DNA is TGTGCCAGCAGCGTAGGAGCTGGTGGGGTCTACTACGAGCAGTACTTC.

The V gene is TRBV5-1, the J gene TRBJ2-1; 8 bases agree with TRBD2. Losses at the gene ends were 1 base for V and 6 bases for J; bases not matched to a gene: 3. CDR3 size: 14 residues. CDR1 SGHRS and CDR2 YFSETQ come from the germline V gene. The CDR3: CASSLSREGNEQFF. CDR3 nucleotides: TGCGCCAGCAGCTTGAGCCGGGAGGGCAATGAGCAGTTCTTC.

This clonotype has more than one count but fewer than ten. In nucleotides, the CDR3 is TGTGCCAGCAGTTACTCGGCGGTCGGCGGGAGAGTAAGGACCGGGGAGCTGTTTTTT. As protein: CASSYSAVGGRVRTGELFF. The V call is TRBV6-5, the J call TRBJ2-2; 7 bases map to TRBD2. Losses at the gene ends were 0 bases for V and 5 bases for J; bases not matched to a gene: 15. The CDR3 spans 19 residues. CDR1 and CDR2 (germline): MNHEY, SVGAGI.

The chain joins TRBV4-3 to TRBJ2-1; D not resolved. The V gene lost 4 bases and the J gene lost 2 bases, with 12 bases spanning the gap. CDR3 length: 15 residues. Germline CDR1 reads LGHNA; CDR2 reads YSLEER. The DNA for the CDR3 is TGCGCCAGCAGCCCGGTGGGGTGGGCCTACAATGAGCAGTTCTTC. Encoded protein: CASSPVGWAYNEQFF.

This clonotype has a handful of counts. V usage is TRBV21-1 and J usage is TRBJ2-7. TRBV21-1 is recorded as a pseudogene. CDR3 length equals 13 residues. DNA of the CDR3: TGTGCCAGCAGCAAAGCGCAGGGATACGAGCAGTACTTC. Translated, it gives CASSKAQGYEQYF.

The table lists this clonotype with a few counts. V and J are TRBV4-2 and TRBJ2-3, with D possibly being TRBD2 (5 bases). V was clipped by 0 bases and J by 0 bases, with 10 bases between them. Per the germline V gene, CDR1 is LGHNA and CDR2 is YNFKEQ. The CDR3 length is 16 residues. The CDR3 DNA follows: TGTGCCAGCAGCCAAGATTGGGCGGGTAGCACAGATACGCAGTATTTT. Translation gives CASSQDWAGSTDTQYF.

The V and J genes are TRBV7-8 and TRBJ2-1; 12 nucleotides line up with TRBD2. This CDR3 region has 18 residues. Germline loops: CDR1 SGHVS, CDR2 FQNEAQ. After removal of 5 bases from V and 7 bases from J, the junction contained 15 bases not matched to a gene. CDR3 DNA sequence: TGTGCCAGCAGCCAGAAAAGCGGCACTAGCGGGAGGTTAAATGAGCAGTTCTTC. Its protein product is CASSQKSGTSGRLNEQFF.